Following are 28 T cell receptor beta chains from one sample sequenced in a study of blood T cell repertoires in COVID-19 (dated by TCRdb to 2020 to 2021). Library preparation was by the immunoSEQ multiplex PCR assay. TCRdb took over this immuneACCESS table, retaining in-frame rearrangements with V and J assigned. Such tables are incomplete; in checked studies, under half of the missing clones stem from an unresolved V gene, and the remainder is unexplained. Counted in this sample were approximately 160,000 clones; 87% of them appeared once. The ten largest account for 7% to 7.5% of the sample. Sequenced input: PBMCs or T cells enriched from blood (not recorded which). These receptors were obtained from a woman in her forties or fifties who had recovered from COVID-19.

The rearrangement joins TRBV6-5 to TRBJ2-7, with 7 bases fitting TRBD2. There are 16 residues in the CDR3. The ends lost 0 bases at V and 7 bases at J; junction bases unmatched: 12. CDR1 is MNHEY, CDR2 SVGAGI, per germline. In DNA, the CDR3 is TGTGCCAGCAGTTACTCTCCGGGGACTAAAGTCCATGAGCAGTACTTC. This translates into CASSYSPGTKVHEQYF.

CDR3 sequence (DNA): TGTGCCAGCGCCCCGACAGGGGACCCAAAAGCTTTCTTT. This translates into CASAPTGDPKAFF. The chain uses TRBV3-1 (or the pseudogene TRBV3-2) and TRBJ1-1; 8 bases line up with TRBD1. With 8 bases clipped from V and 9 bases from J, the junction kept 11 bases outside the gene matches. Germline CDR1 reads LGHDT; CDR2 reads YNNKEL (reference sequence). This CDR3 spans 13 amino acids.

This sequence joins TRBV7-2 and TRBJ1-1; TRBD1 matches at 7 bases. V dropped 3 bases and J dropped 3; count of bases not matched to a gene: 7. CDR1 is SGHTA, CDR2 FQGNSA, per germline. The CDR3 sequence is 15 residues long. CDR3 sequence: CASSLSRDSYTEAFF. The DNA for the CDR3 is TGTGCCAGCAGCTTGAGTCGGGACAGTTACACTGAAGCTTTCTTT.

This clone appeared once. The CDR3 nucleotides read TGTGCCAGCAGCGTAGGTTATCTTACTAACTATGGCTACACCTTC. Translated, it gives CASSVGYLTNYGYTF. The chain joins TRBV9 to TRBJ1-2; D uncertain. Trimming removed 0 bases at V and 0 bases at J, with 9 bases between. The CDR3 loop spans 15 amino acids. CDR1 is SGDLS and CDR2 is YYNGEE in the germline V gene.

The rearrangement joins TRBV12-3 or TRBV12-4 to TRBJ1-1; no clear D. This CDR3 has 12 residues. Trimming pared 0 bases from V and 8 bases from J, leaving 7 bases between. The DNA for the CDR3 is TGTGCCAGCAGTTTAGCGCTCGGGGAAGCTTTCTTT. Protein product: CASSLALGEAFF.

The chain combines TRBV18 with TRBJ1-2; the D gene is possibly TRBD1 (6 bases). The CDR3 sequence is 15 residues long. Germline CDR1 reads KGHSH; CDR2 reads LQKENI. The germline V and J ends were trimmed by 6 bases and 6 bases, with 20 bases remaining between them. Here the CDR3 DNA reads TGTGCCAGCTCGATATCAGGGGCAACCACAGATGGCTACACCTTC. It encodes CASSISGATTDGYTF.

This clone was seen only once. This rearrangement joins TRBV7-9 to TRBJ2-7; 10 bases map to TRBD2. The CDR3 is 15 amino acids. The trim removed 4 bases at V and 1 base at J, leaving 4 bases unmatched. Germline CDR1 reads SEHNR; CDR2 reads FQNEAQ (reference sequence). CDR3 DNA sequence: TGTGCCAGCAGCTGGTGGACTAGCGGATCCTACGAGCAGTACTTC. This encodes CASSWWTSGSYEQYF.

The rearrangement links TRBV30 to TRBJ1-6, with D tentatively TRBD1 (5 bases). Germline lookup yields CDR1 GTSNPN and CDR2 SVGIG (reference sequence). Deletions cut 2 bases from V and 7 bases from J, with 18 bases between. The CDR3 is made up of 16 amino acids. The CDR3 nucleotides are TGTGCCTGGAGTCCCGGCGCGAGCGGGGGGAATTCACCCCTCCACTTT. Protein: CAWSPGASGGNSPLHF.

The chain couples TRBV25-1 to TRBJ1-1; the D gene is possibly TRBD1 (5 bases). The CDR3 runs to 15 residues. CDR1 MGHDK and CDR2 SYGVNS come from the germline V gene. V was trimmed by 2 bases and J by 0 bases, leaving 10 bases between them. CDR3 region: CASSEGSGMNTEAFF. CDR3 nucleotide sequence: TGTGCCAGCAGTGAAGGTTCAGGGATGAACACTGAAGCTTTCTTT.

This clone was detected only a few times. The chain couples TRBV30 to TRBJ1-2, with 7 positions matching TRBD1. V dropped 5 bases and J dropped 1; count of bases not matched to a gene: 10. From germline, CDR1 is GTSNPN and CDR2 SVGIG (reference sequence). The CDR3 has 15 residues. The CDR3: CAWVTLGQDNYGYTF. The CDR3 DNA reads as TGTGCCTGGGTCACCCTCGGACAGGATAACTATGGCTACACCTTC.

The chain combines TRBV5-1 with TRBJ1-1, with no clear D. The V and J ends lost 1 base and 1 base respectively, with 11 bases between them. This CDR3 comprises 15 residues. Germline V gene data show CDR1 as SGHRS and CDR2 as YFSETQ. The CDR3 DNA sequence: TGCGCCAGCAGCTTGCGGTTACAGAAGAACACTGAAGCTTTCTTT. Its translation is CASSLRLQKNTEAFF.

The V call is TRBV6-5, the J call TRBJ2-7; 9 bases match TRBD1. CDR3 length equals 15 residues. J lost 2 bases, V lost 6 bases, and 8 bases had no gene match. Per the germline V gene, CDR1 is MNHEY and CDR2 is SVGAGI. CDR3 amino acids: CASRYAGTGPYEQYF. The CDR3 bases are TGTGCCAGCAGATACGCTGGGACAGGGCCCTACGAGCAGTACTTC.

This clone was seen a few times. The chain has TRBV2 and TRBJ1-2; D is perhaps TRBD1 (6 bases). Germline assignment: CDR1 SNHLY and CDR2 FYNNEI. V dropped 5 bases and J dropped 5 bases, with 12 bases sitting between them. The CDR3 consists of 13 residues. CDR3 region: CASSTGQSYGYTF. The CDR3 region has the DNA TGTGCCAGCAGTACCGGACAGTCGTATGGCTACACCTTC. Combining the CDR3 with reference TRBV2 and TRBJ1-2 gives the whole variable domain EPEVTQTPSHQVTQMGQEVILRCVPISNHLYFYWYRQILGQKVEFLVSFYNNEISEKSEIFDDQFSVERPDGSNFTLKIRSTKLEDSAMYFCASSTGQSYGYTFGSGTRLTVV.

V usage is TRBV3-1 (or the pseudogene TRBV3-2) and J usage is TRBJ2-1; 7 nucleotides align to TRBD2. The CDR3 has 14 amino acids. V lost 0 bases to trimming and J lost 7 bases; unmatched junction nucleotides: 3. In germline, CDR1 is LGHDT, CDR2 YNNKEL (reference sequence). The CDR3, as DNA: TGTGCCAGCAGCCAAGAGTGGCGGGGGAATGAGCAGTTCTTC. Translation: CASSQEWRGNEQFF.

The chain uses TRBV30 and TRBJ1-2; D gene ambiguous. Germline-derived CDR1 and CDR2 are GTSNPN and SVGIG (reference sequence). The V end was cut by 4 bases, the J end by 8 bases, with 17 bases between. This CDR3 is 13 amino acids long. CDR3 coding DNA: TGTGCCTGGACCCCAGGCTACACCTCCGGCTACACCTTC. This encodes CAWTPGYTSGYTF. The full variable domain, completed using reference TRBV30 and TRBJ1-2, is SQTIHQWPATLVQPVGSPLSLECTVEGTSNPNLYWYRQAAGRGLQLLFYSVGIGQISSEVPQNLSASRPQDRQFILSSKKLLLSDSGFYLCAWTPGYTSGYTFGSGTRLTVV.

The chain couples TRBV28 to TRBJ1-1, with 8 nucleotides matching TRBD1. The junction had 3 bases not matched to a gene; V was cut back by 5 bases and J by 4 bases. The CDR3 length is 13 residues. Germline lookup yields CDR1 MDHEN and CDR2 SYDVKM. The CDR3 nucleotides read TGTGCCAGCAGTCCCGGACAGGGCACTGAAGCTTTCTTT. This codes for CASSPGQGTEAFF.

In DNA form, the CDR3 reads TGCAGTGCTAGTCGGGCGATTAGCGGGAGGGGGGAGACCCAGTACTTC. The encoded protein is CSASRAISGRGETQYF. The chain has TRBV20-1 and TRBJ2-5, with 11 bases lining up with TRBD2. V lost 3 bases and J lost 5; bases outside the gene matches: 11. This CDR3 region has 16 residues. The germline gives CDR1 DFQATT, CDR2 SNEGSKA (reference sequence).

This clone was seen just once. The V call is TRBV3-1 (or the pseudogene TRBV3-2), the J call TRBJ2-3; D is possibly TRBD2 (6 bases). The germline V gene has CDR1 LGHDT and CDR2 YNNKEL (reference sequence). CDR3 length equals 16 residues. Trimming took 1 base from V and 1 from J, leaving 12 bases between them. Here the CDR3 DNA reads TGTGCCAGCAGCCAAGGGACTGGGACTGGCACAGATACGCAGTATTTT. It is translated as CASSQGTGTGTDTQYF.

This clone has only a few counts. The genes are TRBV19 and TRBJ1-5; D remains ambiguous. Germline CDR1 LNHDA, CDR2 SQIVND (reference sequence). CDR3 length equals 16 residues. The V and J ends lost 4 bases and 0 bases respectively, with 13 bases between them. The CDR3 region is CASSTGEIYSNQPQHF. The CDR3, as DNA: TGTGCCAGTAGTACCGGGGAGATATATAGCAATCAGCCCCAGCATTTT.

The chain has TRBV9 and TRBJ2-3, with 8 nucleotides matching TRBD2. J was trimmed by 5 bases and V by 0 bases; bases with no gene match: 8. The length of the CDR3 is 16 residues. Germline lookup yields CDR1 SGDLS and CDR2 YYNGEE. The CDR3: CASSVAGGFSGDTQYF. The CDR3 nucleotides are TGTGCCAGCAGCGTAGCGGGAGGGTTCTCAGGAGATACGCAGTATTTT.

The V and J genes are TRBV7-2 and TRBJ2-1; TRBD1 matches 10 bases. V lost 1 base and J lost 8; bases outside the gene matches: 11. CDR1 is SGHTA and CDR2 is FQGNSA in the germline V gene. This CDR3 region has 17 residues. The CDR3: CASSLVSRQGASYEQFF. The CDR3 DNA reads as TGTGCCAGCAGCTTAGTTTCCCGACAGGGGGCCTCGTATGAGCAGTTCTTC.

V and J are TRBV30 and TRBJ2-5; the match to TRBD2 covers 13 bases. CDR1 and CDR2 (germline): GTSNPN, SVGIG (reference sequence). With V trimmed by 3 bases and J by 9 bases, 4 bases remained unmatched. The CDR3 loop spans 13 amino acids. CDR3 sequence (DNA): TGTGCCTGGAGACTAGCGGGAGGGGTGGCCCAGTACTTC. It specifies CAWRLAGGVAQYF.

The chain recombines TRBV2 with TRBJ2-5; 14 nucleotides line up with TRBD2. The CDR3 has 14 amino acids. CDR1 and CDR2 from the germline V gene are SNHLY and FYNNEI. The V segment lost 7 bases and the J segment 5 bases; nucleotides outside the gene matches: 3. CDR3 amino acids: CASIGTSGSETQYF. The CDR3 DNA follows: TGTGCCAGCATCGGGACTAGCGGGAGTGAGACCCAGTACTTC.

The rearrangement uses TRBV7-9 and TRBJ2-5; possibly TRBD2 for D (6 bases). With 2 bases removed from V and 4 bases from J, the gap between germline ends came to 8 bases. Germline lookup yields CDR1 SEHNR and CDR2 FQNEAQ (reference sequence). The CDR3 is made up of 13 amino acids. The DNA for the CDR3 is TGTGCCAGCAGCTTAAATAGCGGAGAGACCCAGTACTTC. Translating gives CASSLNSGETQYF.

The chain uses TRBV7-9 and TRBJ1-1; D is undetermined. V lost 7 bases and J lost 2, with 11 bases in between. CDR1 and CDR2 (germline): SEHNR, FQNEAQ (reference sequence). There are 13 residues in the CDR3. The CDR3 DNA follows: TGTGCCAGCACCCGCGGGGAAAACACTGAAGCTTTCTTT. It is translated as CASTRGENTEAFF.

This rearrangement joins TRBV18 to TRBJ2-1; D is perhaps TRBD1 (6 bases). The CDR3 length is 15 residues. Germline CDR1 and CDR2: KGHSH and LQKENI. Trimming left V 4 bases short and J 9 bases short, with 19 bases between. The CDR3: CASSLTGPRTAEQFF. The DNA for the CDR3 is TGTGCCAGCTCACTTACAGGGCCGCGGACCGCTGAGCAGTTCTTC.

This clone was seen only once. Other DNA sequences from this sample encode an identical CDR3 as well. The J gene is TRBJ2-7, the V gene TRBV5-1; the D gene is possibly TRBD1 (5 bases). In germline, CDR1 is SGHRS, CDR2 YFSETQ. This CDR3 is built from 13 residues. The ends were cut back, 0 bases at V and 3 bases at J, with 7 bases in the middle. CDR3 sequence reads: CASSLGTGYEQYF. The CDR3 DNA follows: TGCGCCAGCAGCTTGGGCACAGGCTACGAGCAGTACTTC.

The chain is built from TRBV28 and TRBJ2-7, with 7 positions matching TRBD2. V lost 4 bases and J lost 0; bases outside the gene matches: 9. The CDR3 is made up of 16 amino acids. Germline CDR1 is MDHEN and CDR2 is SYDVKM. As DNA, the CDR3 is TGTGCCAGCAGTTGGGGGGGGATGGGGTCCTCCTACGAGCAGTACTTC. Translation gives CASSWGGMGSSYEQYF.